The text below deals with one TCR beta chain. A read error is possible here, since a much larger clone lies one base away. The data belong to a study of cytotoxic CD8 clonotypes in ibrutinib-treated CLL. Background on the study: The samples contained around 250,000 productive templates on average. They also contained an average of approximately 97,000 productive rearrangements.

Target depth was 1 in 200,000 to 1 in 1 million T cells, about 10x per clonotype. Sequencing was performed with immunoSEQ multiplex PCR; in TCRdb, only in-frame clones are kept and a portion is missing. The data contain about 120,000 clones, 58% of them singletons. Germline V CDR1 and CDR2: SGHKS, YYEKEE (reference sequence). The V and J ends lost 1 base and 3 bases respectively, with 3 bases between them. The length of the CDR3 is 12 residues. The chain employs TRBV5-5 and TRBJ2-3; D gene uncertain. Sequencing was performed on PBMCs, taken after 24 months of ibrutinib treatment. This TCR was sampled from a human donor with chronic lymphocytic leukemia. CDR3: CASSLRTDTQYF. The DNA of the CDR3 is TGTGCCAGCAGCTTGAGAACAGATACGCAGTATTTT.